The rows below give T cell receptor beta chains drawn from one sample of a study of regulatory T cells in long-lasting Graves disease. TCRdb analysed the multiplex PCR reads with MiXCR anew, one entry per CDR3 protein. The sample carries fewer than 550,000 distinct CDR3 sequences, about 22% recorded once. The sequencing used peripheral blood mononuclear cells (PBMCs), collected when the disease was refractory, from a patient treated with antithyroid drugs. These receptor sequences come from a female donor with Graves disease. Both conserved end residues are part of each CDR3. Only part of the rows carry a size: once, few, many, or a class if the clone is expanded.

14	TRBV11-3	TRBJ2-2	NA	CASSRGGNTGELFF
14	TRBV13	TRBJ2-5	NA	CASSVSLYQETQYF
14	TRBV10-1	TRBJ2-5	many	CASSDWTDQETQYF
14	TRBV2	TRBJ1-2	NA	CAGSSGTGVFGYTF
13	TRBV6-1	TRBJ1-1	few	CASSAEWNTEAFF
14	TRBV20-1	TRBJ2-1	NA	CSARDLTSGNEQFF
17	TRBV6-5	TRBJ2-7	many	CASSSLTLAAARYEQYF
15	TRBV14	TRBJ2-5	many	CASSRIRAPQETQYF
13	TRBV20-1	TRBJ2-7	many	CSARETNPYEQYF
16	TRBV5-1	TRBJ1-4	few	CASSPGTGALGEKLFF
14	TRBV6-1	TRBJ1-1	many	CASKTGGTNTEAFF
13	TRBV19	TRBJ1-1	few	CASSTGQQTEAFF
12	TRBV29-1	TRBJ2-7	NA	CSVVVGGYEQYF
13	TRBV29-1	TRBJ1-5	NA	CSVRRDSNQPQHF
13	TRBV5-1	TRBJ2-7	NA	CASSPGTSSEQYF
14	TRBV6-1	TRBJ2-3	NA	CASSGRLVTDTQYF
14	TRBV5-1	TRBJ2-5	NA	CASSSGHSGETQYF
14	TRBV19	TRBJ2-7	NA	CASSASGAIYEQYF
16	TRBV19	TRBJ1-1	NA	CASSILRTGGSGEAFF
16	TRBV6-1	TRBJ1-6	many	CASSEDRALNNSPLHF
14	TRBV27	TRBJ2-2	few	CASRQGTNTGELFF
14	TRBV7-3	TRBJ2-6	many	CASSDASGANVLTF
13	TRBV29-1	TRBJ2-7	NA	CSVAQDRKNGQYF
13	TRBV28	TRBJ1-2	many	CASSLTGRLGYTF
14	TRBV5-6	TRBJ1-6	NA	CASSIGHLNSPLHF
11	TRBV28	TRBJ1-1	NA	CASRTGDEAFF
15	TRBV2	TRBJ2-6	many	CASSIQGSGANVLTF
11	TRBV28	TRBJ2-7	many	CASSLGQQQYF
11	TRBV29-1	TRBJ2-5	many	CSVRPGETQYF
15	TRBV13	TRBJ2-4	few	CASSADRAAKNIQYF
12	TRBV12-3/TRBV12-4	TRBJ2-7	many	CASTQSNYEQYF
15	TRBV28	TRBJ2-7	NA	CAGRTRVAGAYEQYF
13	TRBV24-1	TRBJ2-5	many	CATSRAAEETQYF
15	TRBV6-5	TRBJ2-7	many	CASSFLLAGEPEQYF
15	TRBV12-3/TRBV12-4	TRBJ1-2	many	CASSHSDTSNYGYTF
11	TRBV19	TRBJ1-1	few	CASRWDTEAFF
14	TRBV9	TRBJ2-7	NA	CASSTRGGANEQYF